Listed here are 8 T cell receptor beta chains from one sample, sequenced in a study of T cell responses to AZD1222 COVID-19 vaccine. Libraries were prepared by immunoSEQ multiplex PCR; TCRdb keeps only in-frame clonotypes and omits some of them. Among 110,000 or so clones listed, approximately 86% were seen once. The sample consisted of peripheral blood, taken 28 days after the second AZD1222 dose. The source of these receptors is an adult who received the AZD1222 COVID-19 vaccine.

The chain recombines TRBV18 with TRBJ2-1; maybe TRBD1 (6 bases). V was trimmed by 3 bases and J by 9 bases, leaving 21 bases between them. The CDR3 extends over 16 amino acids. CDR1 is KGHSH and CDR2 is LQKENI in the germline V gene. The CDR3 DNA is TGTGCCAGCTCACCGGGAGCTTCTCAGGGGCGCGTTGAGCAGTTCTTC. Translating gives CASSPGASQGRVEQFF.

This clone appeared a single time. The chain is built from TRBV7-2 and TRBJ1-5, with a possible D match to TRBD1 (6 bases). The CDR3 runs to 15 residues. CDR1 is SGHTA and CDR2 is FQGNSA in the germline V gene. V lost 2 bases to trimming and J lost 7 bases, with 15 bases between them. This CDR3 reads CASSLSDSWGQPQHF. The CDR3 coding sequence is TGTGCCAGCAGCTTATCGGACAGCTGGGGACAGCCCCAGCATTTT.

CDR3 loop: CASSIYGKSSNQPQHF. CDR3 nucleotide sequence: TGTGCCAGTAGTATATATGGGAAGAGTAGCAATCAGCCCCAGCATTTT. The chain carries TRBV19 and TRBJ1-5; no clear D. The V gene lost 2 bases and the J gene lost 0 bases, with 11 bases spanning the gap. The CDR3 contains 16 residues. Germline lookup yields CDR1 LNHDA and CDR2 SQIVND (reference sequence). The complete variable domain, with remaining parts taken from reference TRBV19 and TRBJ1-5, reads DGGITQSPKYLFRKEGQNVTLSCEQNLNHDAMYWYRQDPGQGLRLIYYSQIVNDFQKGDIAEGYSVSREKKESFPLTVTSAQKNPTAFYLCASSIYGKSSNQPQHFGDGTRLSIL.

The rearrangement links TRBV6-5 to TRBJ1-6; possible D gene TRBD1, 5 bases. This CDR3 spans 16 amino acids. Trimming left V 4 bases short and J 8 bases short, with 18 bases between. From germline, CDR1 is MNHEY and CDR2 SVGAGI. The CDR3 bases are TGTGCCAGCAGTTGGGCTCAGGGTCTCTTGGATTCACCCCTCCACTTT. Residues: CASSWAQGLLDSPLHF.

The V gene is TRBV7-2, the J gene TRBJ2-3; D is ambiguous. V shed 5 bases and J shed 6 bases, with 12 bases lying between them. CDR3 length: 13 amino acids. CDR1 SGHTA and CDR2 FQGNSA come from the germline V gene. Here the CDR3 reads CASSEMVADTQYF. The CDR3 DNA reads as TGTGCCAGCAGCGAGATGGTTGCTGATACGCAGTATTTT.

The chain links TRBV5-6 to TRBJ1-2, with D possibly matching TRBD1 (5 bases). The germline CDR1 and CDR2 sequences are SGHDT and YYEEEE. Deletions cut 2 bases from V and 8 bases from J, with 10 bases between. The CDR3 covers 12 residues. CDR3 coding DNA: TGTGCCAGCAGCTTATCAGGGTTCGGCTACACCTTC. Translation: CASSLSGFGYTF. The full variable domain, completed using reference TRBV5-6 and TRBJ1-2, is DAGVTQSPTHLIKTRGQQVTLRCSPKSGHDTVSWYQQALGQGPQFIFQYYEEEERQRGNFPDRFSGHQFPNYSSELNVNALLLGDSALYLCASSLSGFGYTFGSGTRLTVV.

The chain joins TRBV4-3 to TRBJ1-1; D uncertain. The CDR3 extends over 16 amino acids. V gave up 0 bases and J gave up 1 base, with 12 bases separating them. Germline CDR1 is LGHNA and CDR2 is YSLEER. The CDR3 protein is CASSQDKIRWNTEAFF. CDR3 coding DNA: TGCGCCAGCAGCCAAGATAAGATACGGTGGAACACTGAAGCTTTCTTT.

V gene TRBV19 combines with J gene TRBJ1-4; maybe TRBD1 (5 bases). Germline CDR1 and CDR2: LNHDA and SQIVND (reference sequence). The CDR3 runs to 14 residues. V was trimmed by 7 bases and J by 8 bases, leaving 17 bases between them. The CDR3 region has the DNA TGTGCCAGTAATTATCAGGGAGCGGGCGAAAAACTGTTTTTT. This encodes CASNYQGAGEKLFF.